The 12 T cell receptor beta chains listed next were all sequenced from one sample in a study of control samples from healthy donors and cancer patients. TCRdb keeps only in-frame clones here, not all; method: immunoSEQ multiplex PCR. Here the sample spans 200,000 or so clones, around 94% being singletons. The sequencing sample was made of blood. These receptor sequences come from a man aged 50-60 years in good health.

The rearrangement uses TRBV7-3 and TRBJ2-3; D is undetermined. The CDR3 covers 13 residues. In germline, CDR1 is SGHTA, CDR2 FQGTGA. Trimming took 2 bases from V and 5 from J, leaving 8 bases between them. CDR3 loop: CASSLAPGDTQYF. The CDR3 DNA sequence: TGTGCCAGCAGCTTAGCCCCAGGAGATACGCAGTATTTT.

The chain recombines TRBV28 with TRBJ2-3, with unresolved D. The CDR3 covers 14 residues. The germline V gene encodes CDR1 MDHEN and CDR2 SYDVKM. Trimming took off 9 bases at V and 2 bases at J, with 15 bases between the two ends. CDR3 sequence: CASTDNSLTDTQYF. The CDR3, as DNA: TGTGCCAGTACCGACAACTCCCTCACAGATACGCAGTATTTT.

This sequence joins TRBV18 and TRBJ2-7; D unclear. Germline V gives CDR1 KGHSH, CDR2 LQKENI. Between the trimmed V and J ends, which lost 2 bases and 3 bases, there was a span of 8 bases. The length of the CDR3 is 13 residues. CDR3 sequence: CASSPGKGYEQYV. The CDR3 DNA is TGTGCCAGCTCACCAGGAAAGGGCTACGAGCAGTACGTC.

The chain recombines TRBV19 with TRBJ2-1; 8 positions agree with TRBD2. V was pared by 5 bases and J by 1 base, with 4 bases of the junction left unmatched. In germline, CDR1 is LNHDA, CDR2 SQIVND (reference sequence). The CDR3 covers 15 residues. DNA of the CDR3: TGTGCCAGTAGTTTGTCTAGCGGGTCCTACAATGAGCAGTTCTTC. Its protein product is CASSLSSGSYNEQFF. Complete variable domain (other parts from reference TRBV19 and TRBJ2-1): DGGITQSPKYLFRKEGQNVTLSCEQNLNHDAMYWYRQDPGQGLRLIYYSQIVNDFQKGDIAEGYSVSREKKESFPLTVTSAQKNPTAFYLCASSLSSGSYNEQFFGPGTRLTVL.

V and J are TRBV12-3 or TRBV12-4 and TRBJ1-5; unclear D gene. V was shortened by 6 bases and J by 0 bases, with 3 bases between the two germline ends. CDR3 size: 12 residues. In DNA form, the CDR3 reads TGTGCCAGCAGCTATAGCAATCAGCCCCAGCATTTT. It is translated as CASSYSNQPQHF.

J is TRBJ2-7 and V is TRBV19, with 7 bases that match TRBD1. Trimming took 5 bases from V and 6 from J; bases not matched to a gene: 7. CDR3 size: 13 residues. In germline, CDR1 is LNHDA, CDR2 SQIVND (reference sequence). The CDR3 DNA is TGTGCCAGTAGTCTCGAGACAGGGCGCGAGCAGTACTTC. Translating gives CASSLETGREQYF.

This chain uses TRBV10-3 with TRBJ1-1; D perhaps matches TRBD1 (5 bases). The CDR3 has 15 amino acids. Trimming pared 7 bases from V and 0 bases from J, leaving 15 bases between. The germline CDR1 and CDR2 sequences are ENHRY and SYGVKD. CDR3 sequence: CAIMRYGGVNTEAFF. The CDR3 DNA follows: TGTGCCATCATGAGGTACGGGGGAGTGAACACTGAAGCTTTCTTT.

The genes are TRBV10-2 and TRBJ1-1; no definite D call. Germline assignment: CDR1 WSHSY and CDR2 SAAADI. The CDR3 extends over 15 amino acids. The ends were cut back, 0 bases at V and 1 base at J, with 9 bases in the middle. The CDR3 region is CASSESFGGNTEAFF. The CDR3 DNA is TGCGCCAGCAGTGAGTCGTTTGGCGGGAACACTGAAGCTTTCTTT.

The J gene is TRBJ1-5, the V gene TRBV19, with a tentative D call TRBD1 (6 bases). Germline CDR1 LNHDA, CDR2 SQIVND (reference sequence). The CDR3 totals 14 residues. V was clipped by 5 bases and J by 5 bases, with 13 bases between them. The CDR3, as DNA: TGTGCCAGTAGTTCCAGGGACACTTATCAGCCCCAGCATTTT. It translates to CASSSRDTYQPQHF.

This chain joins TRBV7-2 and TRBJ1-6; D is unresolved. The CDR3 runs to 17 residues. The ends were cut back, 2 bases at V and 0 bases at J, with 11 bases in the middle. CDR1 and CDR2 (germline): SGHTA, FQGNSA. For the CDR3, the DNA is TGTGCCAGCAGCTTAAATATCCGTAGCTCCTATAATTCACCCCTCCACTTT. Encoded protein: CASSLNIRSSYNSPLHF.

The chain employs TRBV10-3 and TRBJ1-1; D is undetermined. CDR1 is ENHRY, CDR2 SYGVKD, per germline. The CDR3 is 13 amino acids. With 0 bases removed from V and 6 bases from J, the gap between germline ends came to 8 bases. DNA of the CDR3: TGTGCCATCAGTGAGTCGAAGGGCCCTGAAGCTTTCTTT. Protein sequence: CAISESKGPEAFF.

The genes are TRBV11-2 and TRBJ1-1, with a possible D match to TRBD1 (5 bases). Germline assignment: CDR1 SGHAT and CDR2 FQNNGV. The germline V and J ends were trimmed by 1 base and 2 bases, with 11 bases remaining between them. The CDR3 sequence is 15 residues long. CDR3 region: CASSLGGSQNTEAFF. The CDR3 bases are TGTGCCAGCAGCTTAGGGGGGTCACAAAACACTGAAGCTTTCTTT.